The 12 T cell receptor beta chains in this list originate from one sample, sequenced in a study of OX40 agonist ivuxolimab in advanced cancers. The protocol was immunoSEQ multiplex PCR, while the TCRdb copy is restricted to in-frame clones and leaves out a portion. The sample has tens of thousands of clones, under 90% seen once. The sequences come from CD4+ or CD8+ T cells sorted from blood, collected in a trial of the OX40 agonist ivuxolimab. The receptors derive from an adult with an advanced solid tumor such as melanoma, head and neck, liver or kidney cancer.

The rearrangement uses TRBV4-1 and TRBJ1-5, with D possibly being TRBD1 (6 bases). The CDR3 has 14 amino acids. Germline V gene sequence: CDR1 MGHRA, CDR2 YSYEKL. Between the trimmed V and J ends, which lost 3 bases and 3 bases, there was a span of 9 bases. The CDR3 reads CASSQGQFNQPQHF. For the CDR3, the DNA is TGCGCCAGCAGCCAGGGACAATTCAATCAGCCCCAGCATTTT.

The chain recombines TRBV7-2 with TRBJ1-4; D unresolved. Germline CDR1 reads SGHTA; CDR2 reads FQGNSA. Trimming left V 5 bases short and J 0 bases short, with 13 bases between. The CDR3 is 16 amino acids. CDR3 sequence reads: CASSPDPYPTNEKLFF. In DNA, the CDR3 is TGTGCCAGCAGCCCAGACCCCTATCCAACTAATGAAAAACTGTTTTTT.

This sequence joins TRBV7-7 and TRBJ2-3; 11 bases align to TRBD2. The CDR3 consists of 16 residues. CDR1 is SSHAT and CDR2 is FNYEAQ in the germline V gene (reference sequence). V was clipped by 4 bases and J by 3 bases; unmatched bases: 6. The CDR3 bases are TGTGCCAGCAGCTCCCTAGCGGGGGGAGGGACAGATACGCAGTATTTT. It specifies CASSSLAGGGTDTQYF.

This clone was detected once. This chain uses TRBV18 with TRBJ2-6, with D perhaps matching TRBD1 (5 bases). CDR1 and CDR2 (germline): KGHSH, LQKENI. The CDR3 has 15 residues. V was cut by 5 bases and J by 1 base, with 9 bases left in between. As DNA, the CDR3 is TGTGCCAGCTCATCTCAGGGATCTGGGGCCAACGTCCTGACTTTC. Protein product: CASSSQGSGANVLTF.

This chain uses TRBV29-1 with TRBJ1-1; tentatively, D is TRBD1 (5 bases). V lost 3 bases, J lost 1 base, and 9 bases lay in between. The length of the CDR3 is 13 residues. The germline CDR1 and CDR2 sequences are SQVTM and ANQGSEA. CDR3 sequence reads: CSVEVRGNTEAFF. As DNA, the CDR3 is TGCAGCGTTGAGGTGAGGGGGAACACTGAAGCTTTCTTT.

The V call is TRBV28, the J call TRBJ2-6; 7 positions agree with TRBD1. CDR3 size: 16 residues. With V trimmed by 7 bases and J by 4 bases, 10 bases remained unmatched. Germline CDR1 is MDHEN and CDR2 is SYDVKM. The CDR3 DNA is TGTGCCAGCAAGGGTGTAGGGGGCGCCGGGGCCAACGTCCTGACTTTC. This encodes CASKGVGGAGANVLTF.

The rearrangement uses TRBV28 and TRBJ2-5, with D perhaps matching TRBD1 (8 bases). The CDR3 extends over 17 amino acids. Germline-derived CDR1 and CDR2 are MDHEN and SYDVKM. Deletions cut 4 bases from V and 5 bases from J, with 23 bases between. For the CDR3, the DNA is TGTGCCAGCAGTTCGTCGACAGGGGAGGGTTCGTGGGAGACCCAGTACTTC. Its protein is CASSSSTGEGSWETQYF.

This clone was detected only once. V is TRBV19 and J is TRBJ2-2, with TRBD2 identical over 10 bases. Germline lookup yields CDR1 LNHDA and CDR2 SQIVND (reference sequence). Trimming took 7 bases from V and 7 from J; bases not matched to a gene: 12. This CDR3 spans 16 amino acids. The CDR3 protein is CASTPGLAGAGGELFF. CDR3 nucleotide sequence: TGTGCCAGTACCCCAGGGCTAGCGGGGGCCGGCGGGGAGCTGTTTTTT.

The CDR3 DNA reads as TGTGCCAGCAGCTTAACTATCAACAGGGGGCACACTGAAGCTTTCTTT. This gives the protein CASSLTINRGHTEAFF. This chain connects TRBV7-2 to TRBJ1-1; TRBD1 aligns across 9 bases. CDR1 SGHTA and CDR2 FQGNSA come from the germline V gene. The CDR3 covers 16 residues. J lost 3 bases, V lost 2 bases, and 7 bases had no gene match.

The chain uses TRBV18 and TRBJ2-7, with TRBD1 matching over 10 bases. Germline V gene sequence: CDR1 KGHSH, CDR2 LQKENI. With 4 bases clipped from V and 6 bases from J, the junction kept 6 bases outside the gene matches. The CDR3 length is 14 residues. The CDR3 loop reads CASSLRQGAGEQYV. As DNA, the CDR3 is TGTGCCAGCTCACTCCGACAGGGGGCTGGCGAGCAGTACGTC.

The V call is TRBV13, the J call TRBJ2-3, with D perhaps TRBD1 (7 bases). With 5 bases removed from V and 0 bases from J, the gap between germline ends came to 12 bases. Per the germline V gene, CDR1 is PRHDT and CDR2 is FYEKMQ (reference sequence). The length of the CDR3 is 15 residues. The CDR3 sequence: CASSGGTDSTDTQYF. CDR3 sequence (DNA): TGTGCCAGCAGCGGAGGGACAGATAGCACAGATACGCAGTATTTT.

The chain employs TRBV7-9 and TRBJ1-4; D remains unclear. Looked up from germline, CDR1 is SEHNR and CDR2 is FQNEAQ (reference sequence). The CDR3 is made up of 15 amino acids. The V end lost 2 bases, the J end lost 2 bases, and 9 bases lay between the germline ends. As DNA, the CDR3 is TGTGCCAGCAGCTTAATGGGGAATACTAATGAAAAACTGTTTTTT. It translates to CASSLMGNTNEKLFF.